The sequence of this T cell receptor beta chain was determined in a study of blood T cell repertoires in COVID-19. Germline V gene lookup returns CDR1 DFQATT and CDR2 SNEGSKA (reference sequence). CDR3 size: 11 residues. V lost 1 base, J lost 8 bases, and 8 bases lay in between. How the authors handled the data: Amplification of reference gene primers was used by the study to estimate nucleated cell counts. Libraries were prepared by immunoSEQ multiplex PCR; TCRdb keeps only in-frame clonotypes and omits some of them. Clone size and V and J calls were adopted from that table, with D and trimming inferred from the DNA. Among about 410,000 clones, over 75% were seen once, and the ten largest hold approximately 1.5%.

This sequence joins TRBV20-1 and TRBJ1-2; D not certain. The TCR sequence derives from a woman aged 40-49 years with COVID-19, enrolled during active disease. Material: peripheral blood. The CDR3 DNA follows: TGCAGTGCTAGAGCAGGCGTGGGCTACACCTTC. It encodes CSARAGVGYTF.